This is a list of T cell receptor beta chains from one sample in a study of PD-1 blockade in classical Hodgkin lymphoma. Using immunoSEQ multiplex PCR, the repertoire was profiled, and TCRdb retains in-frame clones only, with some absent. The table has approximately 25,000 clones, roughly 89% seen once. This specimen consisted of CD4+ T cells from blood, obtained at baseline. These receptors were collected from a human donor with classical Hodgkin lymphoma. CDR3s include the opening cysteine and the closing phenylalanine or tryptophan. The order of the fields is V gene, J gene, D gene, clone size, CDR3 protein, CDR3 DNA. D genes are given only for firm matches. The size entry is marked missing in some rows and otherwise reads once, few, many or a size class.

TRBV18	TRBJ2-5	TRBD2	-	CASSDIAGGPETQYF	TGTGCCAGCTCGGATATAGCGGGGGGGCCGGAGACCCAGTACTTC
TRBV4-2	TRBJ2-4	-	few	CASSQISKTVQYF	TGTGCCAGCAGCCAAATCTCCAAAACCGTTCAGTACTTC
TRBV9	TRBJ2-7	-	-	CASSVVTEGEQYF	TGTGCCAGCAGCGTAGTTACCGAGGGCGAGCAGTACTTC
TRBV19	TRBJ1-4	TRBD1	-	CASSIVPGQGGNEKLFF	TGTGCCAGTAGTATAGTTCCGGGACAGGGGGGTAATGAAAAACTGTTTTTT
TRBV5-1	TRBJ1-4	-	-	CASSLVRGEKLFF	TGCGCCAGCAGCTTGGTACGGGGTGAAAAACTGTTTTTT
TRBV19	TRBJ1-5	-	-	CASSISTNQPQHF	TGTGCCAGTAGTATATCAACGAATCAGCCCCAGCATTTT
TRBV5-1	TRBJ2-6	-	-	CASSLRDSGSGANVLTF	TGCGCCAGCAGTCTCCGGGACTCGGGCTCTGGGGCCAACGTCCTGACTTTC
TRBV5-1	TRBJ2-3	TRBD1	once	CASSLGTGTFVTDTQYF	TGCGCCAGCAGCCTGGGGACAGGGACTTTTGTTACAGATACGCAGTATTTT
TRBV12-5	TRBJ1-6	TRBD1	few	CASGMTGSSPLHF	TGTGCTAGTGGAATGACAGGGAGTTCACCCCTCCACTTT
TRBV18	TRBJ1-1	TRBD1	-	CASATGISEAFF	TGTGCCAGCGCGACAGGGATATCTGAAGCTTTCTTT
TRBV7-3	TRBJ2-3	TRBD2	-	CASSLIGQRGVTDTQYF	TGTGCCAGCAGCTTAATTGGCCAGCGGGGGGTCACAGATACGCAGTATTTT
TRBV5-1	TRBJ2-5	-	-	CASSFGQGQETQYF	TGCGCCAGCAGCTTCGGGCAGGGCCAAGAGACCCAGTACTTC
TRBV11-2	TRBJ1-2	-	-	CASSLARGYGYTF	TGTGCCAGCAGCTTAGCCCGAGGATATGGCTACACCTTC
TRBV6-5	TRBJ2-1	-	-	CASRSWVNEQFF	TGTGCCAGCAGGTCGTGGGTCAATGAGCAGTTCTTC
TRBV4-2	TRBJ1-3	-	-	CASSQGGGDGNTIYF	TGTGCCAGCAGCCAAGGTGGAGGGGATGGAAACACCATATATTTT
TRBV7-2	TRBJ1-2	TRBD1	-	CASSLVQGASLGYTF	TGTGCCAGCAGCTTAGTCCAGGGGGCCTCTCTCGGCTACACCTTC
TRBV7-2	TRBJ1-6	TRBD1	-	CASSSGTGDNSPLHF	TGTGCCAGCAGCTCCGGGACAGGGGATAATTCACCCCTCCACTTT
TRBV7-2	TRBJ1-1	-	-	CASSPRPTGNTEAFF	TGTGCCAGCAGCCCACGACCGACAGGGAACACTGAAGCTTTCTTT
TRBV7-9	TRBJ1-1	-	-	CASSLGGQIAEAFF	TGTGCCAGCAGCTTAGGGGGCCAGATTGCTGAAGCTTTCTTT
TRBV18	TRBJ2-1	-	-	CASSQGLNGDEQFF	TGTGCCAGCTCACAAGGCCTAAACGGCGATGAGCAGTTCTTC
TRBV2	TRBJ1-6	TRBD1	-	CASRPGQGYNSPLHF	TGTGCCAGCAGGCCAGGACAGGGGTATAATTCACCCCTCCACTTT
TRBV6-5	TRBJ2-7	-	few	CASSYSPRDDEQYF	TGTGCCAGCAGTTACTCCCCTCGGGATGACGAGCAGTACTTC
TRBV5-6	TRBJ2-1	TRBD1	-	CASSFTGGSYNEQFF	TGTGCCAGCAGCTTCACAGGGGGCAGCTACAATGAGCAGTTCTTC
TRBV19	TRBJ2-7	TRBD1	-	CASSPRDRAYEQYF	TGTGCCAGTAGTCCTCGGGACAGGGCCTACGAGCAGTACTTC
TRBV4-2	TRBJ1-5	TRBD1	-	CASSQDLGQGMPNQPQHF	TGTGCCAGCAGCCAAGACCTGGGACAGGGCATGCCCAATCAGCCCCAGCATTTT
TRBV5-6	TRBJ1-2	-	-	CASSLNAEYGYTF	TGTGCCAGCAGCTTAAACGCGGAGTATGGCTACACCTTC
TRBV7-2	TRBJ2-2	-	once	CASRVSRRTGELFF	TGTGCCAGCAGGGTGTCTAGGAGGACCGGGGAGCTGTTTTTT
TRBV5-4	TRBJ2-5	-	-	CASSLGQQETQYF	TGTGCCAGCAGCTTGGGACAACAAGAGACCCAGTACTTC